Reported below is one T cell receptor (beta chain). The CDR3 loop spans 14 amino acids. The junction had 7 bases not matched to a gene; V was cut back by 4 bases and J by 7 bases. Germline CDR1 is SGHDN and CDR2 is FVKESK. This sample was included in a study of OX40 agonist ivuxolimab in advanced cancers. In the study overall: Patients received the agonistic anti-OX40 (CD134) antibody ivuxolimab. Of mixed ages from 23 to 79 and averaging about 60 years, the group was around 78% male. Three patients showed partial responses: one hepatocellular carcinoma and two cutaneous melanoma cases.

The repertoire was sequenced with immunoSEQ multiplex PCR; TCRdb's copy has only in-frame clones and lacks some. The repertoire holds under 20,000 clones, with about 80% as singletons. Exclusion of a patient followed from autoimmune disease history or systemic immunosuppression. This chain uses TRBV14 with TRBJ2-4; 7 nucleotides line up with TRBD1. The clonotype originates from an adult with an advanced solid tumor such as melanoma, head and neck, liver or kidney cancer. This specimen consisted of CD4+ or CD8+ T cells sorted from blood, obtained in a trial of the OX40 agonist ivuxolimab. CDR3: CASSPLGQTNIQYF. The CDR3 bases are TGTGCCAGCAGCCCACTGGGACAGACTAACATTCAGTACTTC.